This T cell receptor beta chain was sequenced in a study of cytomegalovirus exposure and HLA in healthy donors. Germline loops: CDR1 MNHEY, CDR2 SVGAGI. V gave up 8 bases and J gave up 0 bases, with 8 bases separating them. The CDR3 spans 12 residues. Amplification used 60 Vbeta primers and 13 Jbeta primers. TCRdb's table, derived via immunoSEQ multiplex PCR, lists solely in-frame clones and lacks some. The sample has tens of thousands of clones; around 78% are singletons. The receptor was isolated from a man aged 25-45 years in good health and CMV-seronegative. The rearrangement uses TRBV6-5 and TRBJ2-7; no reliable D call. The specimen was PBMCs. Written as DNA, the CDR3 is TGTGCCAGCGCGAAAAACTCCTACGAGCAGTACTTC. The encoded protein is CASAKNSYEQYF.